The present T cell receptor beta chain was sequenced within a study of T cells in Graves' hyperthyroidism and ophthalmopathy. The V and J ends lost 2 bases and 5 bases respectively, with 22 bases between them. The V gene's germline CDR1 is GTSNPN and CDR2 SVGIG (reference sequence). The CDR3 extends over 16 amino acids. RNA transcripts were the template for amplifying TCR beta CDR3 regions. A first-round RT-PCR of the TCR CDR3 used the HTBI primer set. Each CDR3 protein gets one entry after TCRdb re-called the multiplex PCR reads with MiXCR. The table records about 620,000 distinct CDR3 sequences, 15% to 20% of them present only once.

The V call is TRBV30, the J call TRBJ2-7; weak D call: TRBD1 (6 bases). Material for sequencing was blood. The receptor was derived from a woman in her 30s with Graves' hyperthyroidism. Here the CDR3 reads CAWSFTFGQLPHEQYF. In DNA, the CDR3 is TGTGCCTGGAGTTTCACCTTTGGACAGTTACCCCACGAGCAGTACTTC.